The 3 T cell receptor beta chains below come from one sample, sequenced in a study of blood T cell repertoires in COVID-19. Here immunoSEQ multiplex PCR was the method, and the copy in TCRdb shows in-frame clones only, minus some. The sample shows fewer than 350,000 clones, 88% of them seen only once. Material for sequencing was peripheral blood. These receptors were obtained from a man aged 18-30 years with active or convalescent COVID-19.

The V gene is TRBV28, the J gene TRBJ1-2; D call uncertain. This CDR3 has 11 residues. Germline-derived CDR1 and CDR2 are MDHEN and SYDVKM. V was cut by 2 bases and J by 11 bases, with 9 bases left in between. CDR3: CASSLRSWYTF. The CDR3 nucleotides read TGTGCCAGCAGTTTACGGTCGTGGTACACCTTC.

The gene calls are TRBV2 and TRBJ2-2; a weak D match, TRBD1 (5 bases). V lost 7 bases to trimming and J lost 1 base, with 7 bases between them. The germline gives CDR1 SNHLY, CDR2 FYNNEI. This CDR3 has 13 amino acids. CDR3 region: CASIQGNTGELFF. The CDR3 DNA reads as TGTGCCAGCATCCAGGGGAACACCGGGGAGCTGTTTTTT.

CDR3 in amino acids: CASGDSDRDSEQFF. CDR3 in DNA: TGCGCCAGCGGGGATTCGGACAGGGACAGTGAGCAGTTCTTC. This chain links TRBV10-1 with TRBJ2-1, with 8 positions matching TRBD1. V lost 8 bases and J lost 9; bases outside the gene matches: 12. The length of the CDR3 is 14 residues. Looked up from germline, CDR1 is WNHNN and CDR2 is SYGVQD (reference sequence).